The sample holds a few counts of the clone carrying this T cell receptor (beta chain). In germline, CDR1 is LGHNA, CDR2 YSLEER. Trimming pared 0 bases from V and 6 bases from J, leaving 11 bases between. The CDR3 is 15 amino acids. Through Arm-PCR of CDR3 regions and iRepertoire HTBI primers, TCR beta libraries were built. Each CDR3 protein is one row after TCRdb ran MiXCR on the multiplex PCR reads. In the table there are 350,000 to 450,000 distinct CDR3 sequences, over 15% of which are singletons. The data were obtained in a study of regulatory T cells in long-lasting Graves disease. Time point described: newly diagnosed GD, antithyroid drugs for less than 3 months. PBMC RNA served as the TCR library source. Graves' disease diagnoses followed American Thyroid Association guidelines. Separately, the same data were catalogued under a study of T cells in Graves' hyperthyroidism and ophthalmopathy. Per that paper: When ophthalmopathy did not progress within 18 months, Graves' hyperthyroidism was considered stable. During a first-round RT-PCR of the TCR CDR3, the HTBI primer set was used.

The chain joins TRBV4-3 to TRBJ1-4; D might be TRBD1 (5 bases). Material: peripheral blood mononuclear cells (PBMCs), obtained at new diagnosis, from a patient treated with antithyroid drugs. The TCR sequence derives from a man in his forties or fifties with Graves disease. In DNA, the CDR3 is TGCGCCAGCAGCCAAGATAGGTTGGGGGATGAAAAACTGTTTTTT. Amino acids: CASSQDRLGDEKLFF.